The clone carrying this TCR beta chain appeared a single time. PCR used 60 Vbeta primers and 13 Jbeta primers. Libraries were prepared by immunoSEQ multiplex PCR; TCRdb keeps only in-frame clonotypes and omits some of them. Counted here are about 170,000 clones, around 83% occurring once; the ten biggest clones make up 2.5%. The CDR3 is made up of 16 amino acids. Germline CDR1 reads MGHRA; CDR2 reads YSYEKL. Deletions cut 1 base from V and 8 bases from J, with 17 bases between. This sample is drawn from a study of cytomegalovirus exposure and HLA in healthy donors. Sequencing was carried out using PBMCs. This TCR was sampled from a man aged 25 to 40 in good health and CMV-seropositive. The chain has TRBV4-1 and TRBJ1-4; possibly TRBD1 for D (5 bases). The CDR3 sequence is CASSQVLDRGREKLFF. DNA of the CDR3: TGCGCCAGCAGCCAAGTTTTGGATAGGGGTCGGGAAAAACTGTTTTTT.